This entry lists 30 T cell receptor beta chains sequenced from one sample in a study of spatial heterogeneity in lung cancer. TCRdb called the 5' RACE reads again in MiXCR, with one record for every CDR3 protein. The repertoire holds 6,000 to 9,000 distinct CDR3 sequences, with 5% to 5.5% as singletons. Stated time point: sample taken at primary tumor resection. The input material, whole RNA from tumor, nontumor lung or frozen PBMC, was sequenced unsorted. Sequences were derived from normal lung tissue next to the tumor, sampled at surgery. The receptors were sampled from a female donor with early-stage non-small cell lung cancer.

By its share, this clonotype is medium-sized. This chain connects TRBV7-6 to TRBJ2-5; maybe TRBD1 (6 bases). Germline V gene lookup returns CDR1 SGHVS and CDR2 FNYEAQ. The CDR3 extends over 18 amino acids. Trimming stripped 0 bases from V and 6 bases from J, with 23 bases between. In DNA form, the CDR3 reads TGTGCCAGCAGCTTAGCGCGAGGCAGGGGATTCTCCCAGAAGACCCAGTACTTC. Translating it yields CASSLARGRGFSQKTQYF.

The rearrangement links TRBV28 to TRBJ1-5, with D possibly TRBD1 on 6 matching bases. Germline CDR1 MDHEN, CDR2 SYDVKM. The germline V and J ends were trimmed by 2 bases and 6 bases, with 8 bases remaining between them. The CDR3 has 13 amino acids. The CDR3 DNA sequence: TGTGCCAGCAGTTTAACAGGGAGTCAGCCCCAGCATTTT. Its protein product is CASSLTGSQPQHF.

Many counts were recorded for this clonotype. The chain employs TRBV6-1 and TRBJ1-3; the D is unclear. Per the germline V gene, CDR1 is MNHNS and CDR2 is SASEGT. Trimming shortened V by 5 bases and J by 4 bases, and 12 bases separated the two germline ends. The CDR3 runs 14 residues. CDR3 loop: CASSSHVGGNTIYF. Written as DNA, the CDR3 is TGTGCCAGCAGTAGCCACGTAGGCGGAAACACCATATATTTT.

This clonotype was recorded a few times. In DNA, the CDR3 is TGTGCCAGCAGCGCGGTGTACGGGCGGAGTAGCGGCCTGTACAATGAGCAGTTCTTC. It yields the protein CASSAVYGRSSGLYNEQFF. This chain joins TRBV7-6 and TRBJ2-1, with D perhaps matching TRBD2 (6 bases). The CDR3 is made up of 19 amino acids. The V gene's germline CDR1 is SGHVS and CDR2 FNYEAQ. Trimming pared 5 bases from V and 4 bases from J, leaving 27 bases between.

This clonotype was detected many times. The V and J genes are TRBV4-2 and TRBJ2-1, with 9 bases matching TRBD1. V dropped 2 bases and J dropped 5; count of bases not matched to a gene: 4. The CDR3 is 15 residues long. Germline CDR1 LGHNA, CDR2 YNFKEQ. This CDR3 reads CASSQPGQGHNEQFF. DNA of the CDR3: TGTGCCAGCAGCCAACCGGGACAGGGCCACAATGAGCAGTTCTTC.

By frequency in the sample, this clonotype is medium-sized. The chain uses TRBV20-1 and TRBJ1-1, with a possible D match to TRBD1 (5 bases). The CDR3 is made up of 12 amino acids. Germline assignment: CDR1 DFQATT and CDR2 SNEGSKA (reference sequence). CDR3 sequence (DNA): TGCAGGCCCGGGGGAGATAACACTGAAGCTTTCTTT. This gives the protein CRPGGDNTEAFF.

In its sample, this clonotype is medium-sized. The chain has TRBV11-2 and TRBJ1-5; 9 nucleotides agree with TRBD1. V shed 5 bases, J shed 5 bases, and the junction held 10 bases outside the gene matches. The CDR3 extends over 16 amino acids. Germline V gene lookup returns CDR1 SGHAT and CDR2 FQNNGV. The CDR3 DNA follows: TGTGCCAGCAGCCCCCAGCTGGGACAGGGACATCAGCCCCAGCATTTT. Encoded protein: CASSPQLGQGHQPQHF.

This clonotype was seen ten or more times. The chain has TRBV5-1 and TRBJ2-1, with a possible D match to TRBD1 (5 bases). Germline V CDR1 and CDR2: SGHRS, YFSETQ. The CDR3 runs 15 residues. Trimming stripped 3 bases from V and 3 bases from J, with 13 bases between. Here the CDR3 reads CASSWAQGYYNEQFF. The DNA for the CDR3 is TGCGCCAGCAGCTGGGCCCAGGGATACTACAATGAGCAGTTCTTC.

V gene TRBV20-1 combines with J gene TRBJ2-7; 8 positions match TRBD2. This CDR3 is built from 18 residues. Germline V lookup: CDR1 DFQATT, CDR2 SNEGSKA (reference sequence). The V gene end was trimmed by 1 base and the J gene end by 0 bases; junction bases not matched to a gene: 14. The CDR3 spells CSARGTEPSGSTSYEQYF. In nucleotides, the CDR3 is TGCAGTGCTAGAGGGACCGAGCCCAGCGGGAGTACCTCCTACGAGCAGTACTTC.

In this sample, this clonotype is medium-sized. The chain links TRBV3-1 to TRBJ2-1, with 7 bases that match TRBD1. Germline-derived CDR1 and CDR2 are LGHDT and YNNKEL (reference sequence). This CDR3 is 17 amino acids long. The junction had 12 bases not matched to a gene; V was cut back by 3 bases and J by 4 bases. The CDR3: CASSQEPIRGQYNEQFF. The CDR3, as DNA: TGTGCCAGCAGCCAGGAACCTATTAGGGGGCAATACAATGAGCAGTTCTTC.

This clonotype was seen a handful of times. The CDR3, as DNA: TGTGCCAGCAGCTCAACACGCCAACCTGGGGCCGAGCAGTACTTC. Translating it yields CASSSTRQPGAEQYF. The chain combines TRBV7-8 with TRBJ2-7; a possible D gene is TRBD1 (5 bases). This CDR3 has 15 residues. CDR1 and CDR2 (germline): SGHVS, FQNEAQ. V was clipped by 4 bases and J by 6 bases, with 19 bases between them.

This clonotype was found many times. The J gene is TRBJ1-1, the V gene TRBV6-5; D uncertain. Germline-derived CDR1 and CDR2 are MNHEY and SVGAGI. CDR3 length equals 17 residues. V was trimmed by 0 bases and J by 4 bases, leaving 18 bases between them. Written as DNA, the CDR3 is TGTGCCAGCAGTTACTCGATTGCCCCGGGGAGAGGCACTGAAGCTTTCTTT. As protein: CASSYSIAPGRGTEAFF.

This clonotype was counted only a few times. A much larger clone lies one base from this, so it may be a read error. This chain links TRBV7-9 with TRBJ2-5, with D perhaps given as TRBD1 or TRBD2 (6 bases each). Germline CDR1 SEHNR, CDR2 FQNEAQ (reference sequence). This CDR3 has 15 amino acids. This chain's CDR3 is CVSSPERGGGETQYF. The CDR3 DNA reads TGTGTCAGCAGTCCCGAGAGAGGAGGGGGAGAGACCCAGTACTTC.

This clonotype is medium-sized in the sample. V is TRBV7-9 and J is TRBJ2-7; perhaps D is TRBD1 or TRBD2 (9 bases each). CDR1 is SEHNR, CDR2 FQNEAQ, per germline (reference sequence). This CDR3 comprises 19 residues. V was shortened by 5 bases and J by 0 bases, with 26 bases between the two germline ends. CDR3 amino acids: CASSGRGQGGLAFSYEQYF. Written as DNA, the CDR3 is TGTGCCAGCAGCGGCCGGGGACAGGGCGGACTAGCGTTCTCCTACGAGCAGTACTTC.

By proportion, this clonotype is medium-sized. The chain links TRBV29-1 to TRBJ2-2; a weak D match, TRBD2 (6 bases). V was clipped by 6 bases and J by 5 bases, with 16 bases between them. This CDR3 is 14 amino acids long. Germline CDR1 SQVTM, CDR2 ANQGSEA. CDR3 DNA sequence: TGCAGCGTGGCGCCGGGAGTAGATACCGGGGAGCTGTTTTTT. Amino acids: CSVAPGVDTGELFF.

This clonotype is judged medium-sized. The chain has TRBV7-3 and TRBJ2-1; D is unresolved. Germline V gives CDR1 SGHTA, CDR2 FQGTGA. V was clipped by 1 base and J by 4 bases, with 11 bases between them. The CDR3 is made up of 15 amino acids. The DNA for the CDR3 is TGTGCCAGCAGCTTAAATGCAGATTTATACAATGAGCAGTTCTTC. Residues: CASSLNADLYNEQFF.

This clonotype appeared many times. V is TRBV19 and J is TRBJ1-5; D possibly corresponds to TRBD1 (5 bases). The CDR3 has 14 amino acids. Per germline, CDR1 LNHDA and CDR2 SQIVND (reference sequence). With 7 bases removed from V and 4 bases from J, the gap between germline ends came to 14 bases. The CDR3 nucleotides are TGTGCCAGTATGCGGGGGTTAGCAAATCAGCCCCAGCATTTT. Translated: CASMRGLANQPQHF.

As regards this clonotype: At one end, the junction sequence differs from germline, possibly due to a read error. The chain is built from TRBV7-9 and TRBJ2-5; D unclear. The germline V gene encodes CDR1 SEHNR and CDR2 FQNEAQ (reference sequence). The CDR3 sequence is 14 residues long. Here the CDR3 reads CASSFLTSQGTQYF. The CDR3 DNA is TGTGCCAGCAGCTTTCTCACGTCTCAAGGGACCCAGTACTTC.

This clonotype has ten or more counts. The V call is TRBV5-1, the J call TRBJ2-2, with D possibly called TRBD1 or TRBD2 (5 bases each). Germline-derived CDR1 and CDR2 are SGHRS and YFSETQ. The CDR3 covers 18 residues. Trimming shortened V by 4 bases and J by 0 bases, and 19 bases separated the two germline ends. CDR3 amino acids: CASSKRPGTTANTGELFF. DNA of the CDR3: TGCGCCAGCAGCAAACGTCCCGGGACCACCGCGAACACCGGGGAGCTGTTTTTT.

This clonotype occurred a few times. The genes are TRBV7-8 and TRBJ2-3, with a tentative D call TRBD1 (6 bases). The V and J ends lost 6 bases and 6 bases respectively, with 16 bases between them. The germline V gene encodes CDR1 SGHVS and CDR2 FQNEAQ. This CDR3 region has 14 residues. The CDR3 loop is CASSSTGFKDTQYF. CDR3 bases: TGTGCCAGCAGTTCCACAGGGTTTAAGGATACGCAGTATTTT. The whole variable domain, remainder taken from reference TRBV7-8 and TRBJ2-3, is GAGVSQSPRYKVAKRGQDVALRCDPISGHVSLFWYQQALGQGPEFLTYFQNEAQLDKSGLPSDRFFAERPEGSVSTLKIQRTQQEDSAVYLCASSSTGFKDTQYFGPGTRLTVL.

This clonotype was seen ten or more times. The chain recombines TRBV18 with TRBJ1-1, with 8 bases identical to TRBD1. Germline V gene data show CDR1 as KGHSH and CDR2 as LQKENI. This CDR3 spans 16 amino acids. V trimming: 6 bases; J trimming: 6 bases; junction bases outside the gene matches: 15. CDR3 nucleotides: TGTGCCAGCTCCCACGGGCAGGGGGCGCTTACGGCTGAAGCTTTCTTT. Translating gives CASSHGQGALTAEAFF.

This clonotype ranks as medium-sized (0.01 to 0.1%). The chain couples TRBV2 to TRBJ2-7, with unresolved D. The CDR3 is made up of 12 amino acids. The V end was cut by 5 bases, the J end by 0 bases, with 5 bases between. Germline CDR1 SNHLY, CDR2 FYNNEI. The CDR3 protein is CASSRSSYEQYF. DNA for the CDR3: TGTGCCAGCAGTCGGAGCTCCTACGAGCAGTACTTC.

In its sample, this clonotype ranks as medium-sized (0.01 to 0.1%). V usage is TRBV7-8 and J usage is TRBJ1-6; D call uncertain. Germline CDR1 and CDR2: SGHVS and FQNEAQ. The CDR3 is 13 residues long. The germline V and J ends were trimmed by 4 bases and 9 bases, with 10 bases remaining between them. Written as DNA, the CDR3 is TGTGCCAGCAGCTCGGGTCGTATTTCACCCCTCCACTTT. Translated, it gives CASSSGRISPLHF.

This clonotype rates as medium-sized. The chain couples TRBV12-2 to TRBJ2-5; the listed D gene, TRBD2, was not tested against the DNA. TRBV12-2 is labeled a pseudogene. The length of the CDR3 is 14 residues. Here the CDR3 reads CASRRPTSGETQYF. The CDR3 region has the DNA TGTGCAAGTCGCCGCCCGACTAGCGGAGAGACCCAGTACTTC.

By share, this clonotype ranks as medium-sized. The CDR3 coding sequence is TGTGCCAGCAGCGGCGACGGGGGGCGTTCAGATACGCAGTATTTT. Translation gives CASSGDGGRSDTQYF. The chain carries TRBV7-8 and TRBJ2-3, with D perhaps TRBD2 (7 bases). The CDR3 is 15 residues long. The germline gives CDR1 SGHVS, CDR2 FQNEAQ. The germline V and J ends were trimmed by 5 bases and 4 bases, with 16 bases remaining between them. The full variable domain, rest sourced from reference TRBV7-8 and TRBJ2-3, is GAGVSQSPRYKVAKRGQDVALRCDPISGHVSLFWYQQALGQGPEFLTYFQNEAQLDKSGLPSDRFFAERPEGSVSTLKIQRTQQEDSAVYLCASSGDGGRSDTQYFGPGTRLTVL.

This clonotype showed up many times. This chain joins TRBV20-1 and TRBJ2-7; a weak D match, TRBD2 (6 bases). The CDR3 runs 13 residues. Trimming left V 5 bases short and J 2 bases short, with 13 bases between. CDR1 and CDR2 (germline): DFQATT, SNEGSKA (reference sequence). The CDR3 sequence: CSAPGLRPYEQYF. The CDR3 nucleotides are TGCAGTGCTCCGGGACTCAGGCCCTACGAGCAGTACTTC.

By proportion, this clonotype is medium-sized. J is TRBJ1-2 and V is TRBV6-2 or TRBV6-3; no clear D. Germline V gives CDR1 MNHEY, CDR2 SVGEGT. Trimming removed 6 bases at V and 8 bases at J, with 10 bases between. This CDR3 spans 11 amino acids. This chain's CDR3 is CASSSSSGYTF. The CDR3 nucleotides are TGTGCCAGCAGCTCCTCCTCCGGCTACACCTTC.

This clonotype is categorized as medium-sized. V usage is TRBV28 and J usage is TRBJ2-7, with 7 bases identical to TRBD2. V was clipped by 3 bases and J by 2 bases; unmatched bases: 7. Germline V gene data show CDR1 as MDHEN and CDR2 as SYDVKM. The CDR3 is 15 amino acids. CDR3 amino acids: CASSLAGRETYEQYF. For the CDR3, the DNA is TGTGCCAGCAGTTTGGCCGGGCGGGAGACCTACGAGCAGTACTTC.

This clonotype was detected ten times or more. This rearrangement joins TRBV27 to TRBJ2-1; 9 bases agree with TRBD1. Germline CDR1 reads MNHEY; CDR2 reads SMNVEV (reference sequence). After removal of 3 bases from V and 7 bases from J, the junction contained 4 bases not matched to a gene. This CDR3 spans 14 amino acids. The CDR3 coding sequence is TGTGCCAGCAGTTTTGGGACAGGGCGAAATGAGCAGTTCTTC. Protein sequence: CASSFGTGRNEQFF.

This clonotype is labeled medium-sized. The V call is TRBV10-3, the J call TRBJ1-1; D possibly corresponds to TRBD1 (5 bases). Trimming left V 2 bases short and J 1 base short, with 14 bases between. Germline CDR1 ENHRY, CDR2 SYGVKD. The CDR3 loop spans 16 amino acids. The CDR3 nucleotides read TGTGCCATCAGTGAGCGCGGGACGGGAACGAACACTGAAGCTTTCTTT. This translates into CAISERGTGTNTEAFF.